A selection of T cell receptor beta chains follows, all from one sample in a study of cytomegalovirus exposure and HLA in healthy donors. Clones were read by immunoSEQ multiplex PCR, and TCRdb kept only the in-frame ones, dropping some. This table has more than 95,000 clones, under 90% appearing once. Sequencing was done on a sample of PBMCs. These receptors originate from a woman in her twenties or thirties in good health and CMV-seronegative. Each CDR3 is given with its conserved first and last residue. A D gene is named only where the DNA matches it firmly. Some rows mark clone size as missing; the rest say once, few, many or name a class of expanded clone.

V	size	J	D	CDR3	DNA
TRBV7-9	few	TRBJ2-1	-	CASSREFRNEQFF	TGTGCCAGCAGTCGGGAGTTTCGGAATGAGCAGTTCTTC
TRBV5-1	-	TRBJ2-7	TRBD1	CASSRGDRGHEQYF	TGCGCCAGCAGCAGGGGGGACAGGGGGCACGAGCAGTACTTC
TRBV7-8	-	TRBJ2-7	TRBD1	CASSPGQGPSYEQYF	TGTGCCAGCAGCCCTGGACAGGGGCCTTCCTACGAGCAGTACTTC
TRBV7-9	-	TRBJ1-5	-	CASSLGGVGQPQHF	TGTGCCAGCAGCTTAGGGGGGGTAGGTCAGCCCCAGCATTTT
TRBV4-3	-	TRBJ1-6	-	CASSQDGRGRDSPLHF	TGCGCCAGCAGCCAAGACGGGCGAGGGCGGGATTCACCCCTCCACTTT
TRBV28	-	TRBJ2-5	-	CASSRSGGIREQYF	TGTGCCAGCAGCCGCTCCGGAGGGATCCGGGAGCAGTACTTC
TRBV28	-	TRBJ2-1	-	CASSWDGGGRHNEQFF	TGTGCCAGCAGTTGGGATGGGGGCGGGAGACACAATGAGCAGTTCTTC
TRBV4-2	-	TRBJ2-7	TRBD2	CASSQPRAGDISYEQYF	TGTGCCAGCAGCCAACCTCGAGCGGGAGACATCTCCTACGAGCAGTACTTC
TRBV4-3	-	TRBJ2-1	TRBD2	CASSQDGRGGFWVEQFF	TGCGCCAGCAGCCAAGATGGGCGGGGAGGGTTCTGGGTGGAGCAGTTCTTC
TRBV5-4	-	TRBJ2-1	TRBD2	CASTPRASGDNEQFF	TGTGCCAGCACCCCACGGGCTAGCGGAGACAATGAGCAGTTCTTC
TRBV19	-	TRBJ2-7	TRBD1	CATAPGQGYEQYF	TGTGCCACCGCCCCGGGACAGGGCTACGAGCAGTACTTC
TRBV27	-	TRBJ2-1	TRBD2	CASSLVGGLAGDEQFF	TGTGCCAGCAGTTTAGTCGGGGGACTAGCGGGAGACGAGCAGTTCTTC
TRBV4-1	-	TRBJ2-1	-	CASSQPSLASTYNEQFF	TGCGCCAGCAGCCAGCCGAGTCTAGCGAGTACCTACAATGAGCAGTTCTTC
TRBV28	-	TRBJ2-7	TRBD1	CASSPGGASSYEQYF	TGTGCCAGCAGCCCAGGGGGCGCAAGCTCCTACGAGCAGTACTTC
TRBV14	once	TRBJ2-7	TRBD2	CASSRGLAGGYEQYF	TGTGCCAGCAGCCGGGGACTAGCGGGGGGCTACGAGCAGTACTTC
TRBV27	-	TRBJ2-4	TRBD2	CASSTGLAVAKNIQYF	TGTGCCAGCAGTACCGGACTAGCGGTAGCCAAAAACATTCAGTACTTC
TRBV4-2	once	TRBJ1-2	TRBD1	CASSQEDRGTYGHTF	TGTGCCAGCAGCCAAGAGGACAGGGGAACCTATGGCCACACCTTC
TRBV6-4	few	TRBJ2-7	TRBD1	CASRDRAGHEQYF	TGTGCCAGCAGGGACAGGGCGGGCCACGAGCAGTACTTC
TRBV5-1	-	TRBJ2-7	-	CASSLWGADYEQYF	TGCGCCAGCAGCTTATGGGGTGCCGACTACGAGCAGTACTTC
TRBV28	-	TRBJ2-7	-	CASSMSLASSYEQYF	TGTGCCAGCAGTATGTCTCTCGCGAGCTCCTACGAGCAGTACTTC
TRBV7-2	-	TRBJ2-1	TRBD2	CASAPAGGPLEQFF	TGTGCCAGCGCCCCAGCGGGAGGGCCACTTGAGCAGTTCTTC
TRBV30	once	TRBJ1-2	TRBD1	CAWSRGQGVNYGYTF	TGTGCCTGGAGTCGCGGGCAGGGGGTTAACTATGGCTACACCTTC
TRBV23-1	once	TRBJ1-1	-	CASSQSHLTGEAFF	TGCGCCAGCAGTCAATCCCACCTGACGGGGGAAGCTTTCTTT
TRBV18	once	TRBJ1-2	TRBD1	CASSPGQGANYGYTF	TGTGCCAGCTCACCTGGACAGGGGGCTAACTATGGCTACACCTTC
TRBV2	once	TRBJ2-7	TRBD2	CASMELAGRVGEQYF	TGTGCCAGCATGGAACTAGCGGGAAGGGTGGGGGAGCAGTACTTC
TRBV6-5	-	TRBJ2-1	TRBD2	CASSYEGTSGSYEQFF	TGTGCCAGCAGTTACGAGGGGACTAGCGGGAGTTATGAGCAGTTCTTC
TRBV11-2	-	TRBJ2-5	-	CASSYGDSVETQYF	TGTGCCAGCAGCTACGGGGACTCGGTTGAGACCCAGTACTTC
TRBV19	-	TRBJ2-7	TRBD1	CASSRPTGRYPGEQYF	TGTGCCAGTAGTAGACCGACAGGGAGATATCCAGGCGAGCAGTACTTC
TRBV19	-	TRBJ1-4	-	CASSDSLHSVEKLFF	TGTGCCAGTAGCGACTCCCTACACTCCGTTGAAAAACTGTTTTTT
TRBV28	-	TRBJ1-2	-	CASSLLTAVDYYGYTF	TGTGCCAGCAGTTTATTGACAGCAGTTGATTACTATGGCTACACCTTC
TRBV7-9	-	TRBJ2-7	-	CASSRGNSPDYEQYF	TGTGCCAGCAGCCGAGGCAATAGCCCAGATTACGAGCAGTACTTC
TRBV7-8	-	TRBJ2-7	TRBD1	CASSQRGTGGYSEQYF	TGTGCCAGCAGCCAAAGGGGGACAGGGGGCTATAGCGAGCAGTACTTC
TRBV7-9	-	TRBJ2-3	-	CASSPNTDTQYF	TGTGCCAGCAGTCCTAACACAGATACGCAGTATTTT
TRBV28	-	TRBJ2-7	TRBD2	CASSTSGIAYEQYF	TGTGCCAGCAGTACTAGCGGGATAGCCTACGAGCAGTACTTC
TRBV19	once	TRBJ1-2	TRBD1	CASSSGQGNIYGYTF	TGTGCCAGTAGTTCGGGACAGGGGAATATCTATGGCTACACCTTC